The present TCR beta chain was sequenced within a study of memory CD4+ T cells and cytomegalovirus serostatus. Broader study findings: CMV serostatus prediction reached median AUC approximately 0.95, or 0.91 with US-trained model.

Single viable CD3+CD4+CD8-CD45RO+ cells were sorted as the memory CD4+ T cells. Total CD4+ T cells were enriched by CD4 positive selection. In germline, CDR1 is SQVTM, CDR2 ANQGSEA. The CDR3 length is 12 residues. Trimming shortened V by 4 bases and J by 4 bases, and 8 bases separated the two germline ends. Comments on this clone: The antigen is undetermined.

The table came from immunoSEQ multiplex PCR; TCRdb's copy has only in-frame clones and leaves some out. The table includes 75,000 to 90,000 clones, around 80% detected once. This receptor was obtained from an adult in good health and CMV-seronegative. The chain has TRBV29-1 and TRBJ1-5; D is unclear. Sequenced sample: memory CD4+ T cells from blood. The CDR3 region has the DNA TGCAGCGTTGGCGAGCTGAATCAGCCCCAGCATTTT. This translates into CSVGELNQPQHF.